These 11 T cell receptor beta chains were sequenced from one sample in a study of shared clonotypes between healthy human individuals. The protocol was immunoSEQ multiplex PCR, while the TCRdb copy is restricted to in-frame clones and leaves out a portion. The data show more than 400,000 clones, about 96% seen once. Sequencing input: naive CD4+ T cells sorted from blood. Subset described: CD45RA+ positively selected. These TCRs come from a woman aged 25 to 39 in good health.

The chain recombines TRBV7-2 with TRBJ2-3; D is unclear. Germline CDR1 is SGHTA and CDR2 is FQGNSA. Trimming cost V 3 bases and J 2 bases, with 12 bases left between them. This CDR3 region has 15 residues. The CDR3 region has the DNA TGTGCCAGCAGCTTGACGGACCTCCTCACAGATACGCAGTATTTT. Its protein is CASSLTDLLTDTQYF.

The chain recombines TRBV5-4 with TRBJ1-2, with 11 positions matching TRBD1. V shed 5 bases and J 4 bases; nucleotides not matched to a gene: 7. The CDR3 contains 15 residues. From germline, CDR1 is SGHNT and CDR2 YYREEE (reference sequence). This CDR3 reads CASSSGTGGLYGYTF. CDR3 in DNA: TGTGCCAGCAGTTCCGGGACAGGGGGACTCTATGGCTACACCTTC.

The chain carries TRBV12-2 and TRBJ2-4; whether TRBD1, the table's D call, matches the DNA was not checked. TRBV12-2 is flagged as a pseudogene. This CDR3 is built from 18 residues. The CDR3 reads CASRQAPSNDRDKNIQYF. CDR3 DNA sequence: TGTGCAAGTCGCCAAGCACCCTCAAACGACAGGGACAAAAACATTCAGTACTTC.

This chain connects TRBV15 to TRBJ1-4; D unresolved. Germline V gene sequence: CDR1 LNHNV, CDR2 YYDKDF (reference sequence). The CDR3 runs 17 residues. V was shortened by 0 bases and J by 7 bases, with 18 bases between the two germline ends. The CDR3 is CATSRDPGEVTIEKLFF. The CDR3, as DNA: TGTGCCACCAGCAGAGACCCCGGGGAGGTGACAATTGAAAAACTGTTTTTT.

The V gene is TRBV5-4, the J gene TRBJ2-1; weak D call: TRBD2 (5 bases). This CDR3 comprises 16 residues. Germline CDR1 SGHNT, CDR2 YYREEE (reference sequence). V lost 0 bases, J lost 10 bases, and 20 bases lay in between. This chain's CDR3 is CASSLGAGTGSVEQFF. The CDR3 nucleotides read TGTGCCAGCAGCTTGGGGGCGGGTACTGGGTCGGTGGAGCAGTTCTTC.

The rearrangement uses TRBV28 and TRBJ1-6, with 7 nucleotides matching TRBD1. Germline V gene lookup returns CDR1 MDHEN and CDR2 SYDVKM. The CDR3 has 15 amino acids. The trim removed 6 bases at V and 1 base at J, leaving 3 bases unmatched. The CDR3 region is CASRTGASYNSPLHF. The CDR3 DNA is TGTGCCAGCAGAACAGGGGCATCCTATAATTCACCCCTCCACTTT.

The J gene is TRBJ2-2, the V gene TRBV5-1; no clear D gene. Germline CDR1 is SGHRS and CDR2 is YFSETQ. Trimming shortened V by 3 bases and J by 1 base, and 4 bases separated the two germline ends. The CDR3 contains 13 residues. The CDR3 region has the DNA TGCGCCAGCAGCTGGGGGAACACCGGGGAGCTGTTTTTT. Its translation is CASSWGNTGELFF.

The rearrangement uses TRBV11-2 and TRBJ2-2; no clear D. The CDR3 has 12 amino acids. CDR1 SGHAT and CDR2 FQNNGV come from the germline V gene. Trimming took 2 bases from V and 2 from J, leaving 0 bases between them. The CDR3 is CASSLNTGELFF. CDR3 DNA: TGTGCCAGCAGCTTAAACACCGGGGAGCTGTTTTTT.

The genes are TRBV5-8 and TRBJ1-1, with D unresolved. The germline V gene encodes CDR1 SGHTS and CDR2 YDEGEE. The germline V and J ends were trimmed by 0 bases and 11 bases, with 8 bases remaining between them. This CDR3 has 11 residues. In DNA form, the CDR3 reads TGTGCCAGCAGCTTGGGGGGAGGCGCTTTCTTT. This codes for CASSLGGGAFF.

The V gene is TRBV4-1, the J gene TRBJ2-5; 10 bases are a match to TRBD1. This CDR3 spans 18 amino acids. Trimming cost V 3 bases and J 4 bases; bases outside gene matches: 14. The germline V gene has CDR1 MGHRA and CDR2 YSYEKL. The CDR3 DNA is TGCGCCAGCAGCCAGGGACAGGGGCTTGGTACGAGGGGAGAGACCCAGTACTTC. Its protein is CASSQGQGLGTRGETQYF.

The V gene is TRBV27, the J gene TRBJ2-6; D unresolved. Germline lookup yields CDR1 MNHEY and CDR2 SMNVEV (reference sequence). CDR3 length: 13 amino acids. V lost 6 bases and J 0 bases, leaving 3 bases between the germline ends. The DNA of the CDR3 is TGTGCCAGCAGATTCTCTGGGGCCAACGTCCTGACTTTC. Translation gives CASRFSGANVLTF.